The next 21 T cell receptor beta chains were all read from a single sample in a study of PD-1 blockade in classical Hodgkin lymphoma. With no exception, relapse followed autologous stem cell transplantation in all patients, and brentuximab vedotin exposure varied. This table comes from immunoSEQ multiplex PCR, and its TCRdb copy is limited to in-frame clones, with some not included. The sample has 95,000 to 120,000 clones; roughly nine tenths are singletons. The specimen comprised peripheral blood mononuclear cells (PBMCs), sampled before the second cycle of nivolumab. All receptors derive from a human donor with classical Hodgkin lymphoma.

The V and J genes are TRBV19 and TRBJ1-3; no definite D call. The germline CDR1 and CDR2 sequences are LNHDA and SQIVND (reference sequence). This CDR3 comprises 14 residues. V lost 7 bases, J lost 1 base, and 11 bases lay in between. This chain's CDR3 is CASTPWSSGNTIYF. CDR3 DNA: TGTGCCAGTACCCCGTGGAGTTCTGGAAACACCATATATTTT.

The chain has TRBV14 and TRBJ1-3, with TRBD1 identical over 7 bases. The germline gives CDR1 SGHDN, CDR2 FVKESK. CDR3 length equals 14 residues. J lost 14 bases, V lost 0 bases, and 10 bases had no gene match. CDR3 sequence reads: CASSQEGQSGFVYF. CDR3 in DNA: TGTGCCAGCAGCCAAGAGGGACAGTCGGGTTTCGTATATTTT.

V usage is TRBV9 and J usage is TRBJ1-1; D is uncertain. V dropped 10 bases and J dropped 0 bases, with 13 bases sitting between them. Per the germline V gene, CDR1 is SGDLS and CDR2 is YYNGEE. The CDR3 runs to 13 residues. CDR3 coding DNA: TGTGCCGCAGAGCTGCTGATGAACACTGAAGCTTTCTTT. It specifies CAAELLMNTEAFF. The whole variable domain, filled in from reference TRBV9 and TRBJ1-1, reads DSGVTQTPKHLITATGQRVTLRCSPRSGDLSVYWYQQSLDQGLQFLIQYYNGEERAKGNILERFSAQQFPDLHSELNLSSLELGDSALYFCAAELLMNTEAFFGQGTRLTVV.

The V and J genes are TRBV9 and TRBJ1-2, with D uncertain. The CDR3 loop spans 15 amino acids. V was clipped by 4 bases and J by 4 bases, with 17 bases between them. CDR1 and CDR2 from the germline V gene are SGDLS and YYNGEE. CDR3: CASSPRTGSFYGYTF. In nucleotides, the CDR3 is TGTGCCAGCAGCCCCCGGACGGGCTCCTTCTATGGCTACACCTTC.

This rearrangement joins TRBV7-2 to TRBJ2-7, with 8 bases that match TRBD2. Germline CDR1 reads SGHTA; CDR2 reads FQGNSA. The CDR3 length is 13 residues. The junction had 5 bases not matched to a gene; V was cut back by 3 bases and J by 7 bases. For the CDR3, the DNA is TGTGCCAGCAGCTTTGGACTAGCTTGGGAGCAGTACTTC. Its protein is CASSFGLAWEQYF.

This clone was detected only once. The rearrangement links TRBV5-1 to TRBJ1-3; possibly TRBD1 for D (5 bases). This CDR3 is built from 15 residues. The V end was cut by 5 bases, the J end by 4 bases, with 16 bases between. Per germline, CDR1 SGHRS and CDR2 YFSETQ. CDR3 DNA sequence: TGCGCCAGCAGAGGGTTAGGGGCAGCGGGAAACACCATATATTTT. This codes for CASRGLGAAGNTIYF. The complete variable domain, with remaining parts taken from reference TRBV5-1 and TRBJ1-3, reads KAGVTQTPRYLIKTRGQQVTLSCSPISGHRSVSWYQQTPGQGLQFLFEYFSETQRNKGNFPGRFSGRQFSNSRSEMNVSTLELGDSALYLCASRGLGAAGNTIYFGEGSWLTVV.

V and J are TRBV6-1 and TRBJ1-5, with D maybe TRBD1 (5 bases). The CDR3 runs to 15 residues. Germline CDR1 and CDR2: MNHNS and SASEGT. V lost 5 bases and J 4 bases, leaving 15 bases between the germline ends. The CDR3 DNA is TGTGCCAGCAGTCCTGGACCGTGGGGGAATCAGCCCCAGCATTTT. Its protein product is CASSPGPWGNQPQHF.

The V call is TRBV18, the J call TRBJ2-3; tentatively, D is TRBD1 (7 bases). The V and J ends lost 5 bases and 6 bases respectively, with 15 bases between them. CDR3 length: 14 amino acids. Germline V CDR1 and CDR2: KGHSH, LQKENI. This CDR3 reads CASSSQEGADTQYF. In DNA form, the CDR3 reads TGTGCCAGCTCATCACAGGAGGGGGCTGATACGCAGTATTTT.

The J gene is TRBJ2-5, the V gene TRBV7-2; perhaps TRBD2 as D (7 bases). Germline CDR1 SGHTA, CDR2 FQGNSA. Trimming shortened V by 7 bases and J by 2 bases, and 17 bases separated the two germline ends. The CDR3 covers 15 residues. This chain's CDR3 is CASTNREGGQETQYF. Here the CDR3 DNA reads TGTGCCAGCACCAACAGGGAGGGGGGACAAGAGACCCAGTACTTC.

The chain couples TRBV29-1 to TRBJ2-7, with TRBD2 matching over 10 bases. V shed 5 bases, J shed 3 bases, and the junction held 4 bases outside the gene matches. CDR1 and CDR2 (germline): SQVTM, ANQGSEA. The CDR3 is made up of 13 amino acids. The CDR3 protein is CSVNSGRSYEQYF. As DNA, the CDR3 is TGCAGCGTTAATAGCGGGAGGAGCTACGAGCAGTACTTC.

This chain uses TRBV11-3 with TRBJ2-3, with a possible D match to TRBD1 (8 bases). This CDR3 spans 15 amino acids. Trimming took 3 bases from V and 7 from J, leaving 17 bases between them. The germline gives CDR1 SGHNT, CDR2 YENEEA. DNA for the CDR3: TGTGCCAGCAGCTTGACAACAGGGGGGGCAAATACGCAGTATTTT. This gives the protein CASSLTTGGANTQYF.

This chain uses TRBV5-1 with TRBJ2-1, with 9 bases identical to TRBD1. Germline V gene data show CDR1 as SGHRS and CDR2 as YFSETQ. V gave up 1 base and J gave up 4 bases; unmatched junction bases: 6. The CDR3 covers 16 residues. CDR3 DNA: TGCGCCAGCAGCTTGTCCACCGGGACAGGGTACAATGAGCAGTTCTTC. It is translated as CASSLSTGTGYNEQFF.

This rearrangement joins TRBV2 to TRBJ1-5, with D unresolved. V lost 8 bases to trimming and J lost 7 bases, with 15 bases between them. Germline CDR1 and CDR2: SNHLY and FYNNEI. The CDR3 has 13 residues. The CDR3 bases are TGTGCCAGCTTCGGACGTGAGGGCCAGCCCCAGCATTTT. Translated, it gives CASFGREGQPQHF.

The J gene is TRBJ1-2, the V gene TRBV5-1; TRBD1 agrees at 7 bases. V trimming: 4 bases; J trimming: 1 base; junction bases outside the gene matches: 10. The CDR3 length is 16 residues. Germline V gene data show CDR1 as SGHRS and CDR2 as YFSETQ. The CDR3 reads CASSLSMGQSNYGYTF. CDR3 nucleotide sequence: TGCGCCAGCAGCCTCTCAATGGGACAGAGTAACTATGGCTACACCTTC.

In regard to this clone: The identical CDR3 is also encoded by other nucleotide sequences in the sample. This chain links TRBV10-3 with TRBJ2-1; the D is unclear. CDR1 and CDR2 (germline): ENHRY, SYGVKD. Trimming took off 2 bases at V and 10 bases at J, with 6 bases between the two ends. This CDR3 spans 11 amino acids. The CDR3 sequence is CAISELGEQFF. CDR3 bases: TGTGCCATCAGTGAGCTGGGCGAGCAGTTCTTC.

This clone came up once. The rearrangement uses TRBV4-3 and TRBJ2-5; D not resolved. Germline V gives CDR1 LGHNA, CDR2 YSLEER. Trimming cost V 1 base and J 1 base, with 7 bases left between them. This CDR3 has 14 amino acids. CDR3 nucleotide sequence: TGCGCCAGCAGCCAAGGCCATCCCCAAGAGACCCAGTACTTC. The encoded protein is CASSQGHPQETQYF.

V gene TRBV15 combines with J gene TRBJ1-5, with 7 bases aligning to TRBD1. J was trimmed by 0 bases and V by 6 bases; bases with no gene match: 5. The CDR3 has 15 residues. Germline V gene sequence: CDR1 LNHNV, CDR2 YYDKDF (reference sequence). The CDR3 region has the DNA TGTGCCACCAGGGACAGGATCTATAGCAATCAGCCCCAGCATTTT. Amino acids: CATRDRIYSNQPQHF.

The V gene is TRBV7-9, the J gene TRBJ2-6, with TRBD1 matching 8 bases. J gave up 0 bases and V 5 bases, and 9 bases lay outside the gene matches. The CDR3 is 18 amino acids. CDR1 and CDR2 from the germline V gene are SEHNR and FQNEAQ (reference sequence). The CDR3 region has the DNA TGTGCCAGCAGCCCCCTAGGGACAGGTTTCTCTGGGGCCAACGTCCTGACTTTC. This encodes CASSPLGTGFSGANVLTF.

This sequence joins TRBV11-3 and TRBJ2-3; 7 positions match TRBD2. The CDR3 is 13 residues long. After removal of 2 bases from V and 6 bases from J, the junction contained 2 bases not matched to a gene. Germline-derived CDR1 and CDR2 are SGHNT and YENEEA. The CDR3 spells CASSLQAGDTQYF. CDR3 coding DNA: TGTGCCAGCAGCTTACAAGCGGGGGATACGCAGTATTTT. The complete variable domain, with remaining parts taken from reference TRBV11-3 and TRBJ2-3, reads EAGVVQSPRYKIIEKKQPVAFWCNPISGHNTLYWYLQNLGQGPELLIRYENEEAVDDSQLPKDRFSAERLKGVDSTLKIQPAELGDSAVYLCASSLQAGDTQYFGPGTRLTVL.

CDR3: CASSLGGIRDLTGELFF. In DNA form, the CDR3 reads TGTGCCAGCAGCTTAGGTGGTATCCGCGACCTGACCGGGGAGCTGTTTTTT. This chain connects TRBV7-9 to TRBJ2-2; D uncertain. Germline-derived CDR1 and CDR2 are SEHNR and FQNEAQ (reference sequence). This CDR3 contains 17 residues. Trimming stripped 1 base from V and 5 bases from J, with 17 bases between.

The gene calls are TRBV6-5 and TRBJ2-5; 7 nucleotides align to TRBD1. TRBJ2-7 explains the end of the DNA better; the J call may be wrong. In germline, CDR1 is MNHEY, CDR2 SVGAGI. This CDR3 has 13 residues. The CDR3 sequence is CASRPLDRDEQYF. For the CDR3, the DNA is TGTGCCAGCAGACCCCTCGACAGGGACGAGCAGTACTTC.